Detailed here is one T cell receptor beta chain. This sample is part of a study of blood T cell repertoires in COVID-19. Study summary: Collection of acute and convalescent COVID-19 samples took place in the United States, Italy and Spain.

The CDR3 is made up of 17 amino acids. V was pared by 4 bases and J by 1 base, with 6 bases of the junction left unmatched. Germline CDR1 is SGHTS and CDR2 is YDEGEE. Measured with immunoSEQ multiplex PCR; TCRdb has only the in-frame clones, and not every one. The sample contains some 290,000 clones, about 90% of which appear only once. The sample comprised peripheral blood. V is TRBV5-8 and J is TRBJ2-5; the match to TRBD2 covers 14 bases. This clonotype was obtained from a woman aged 30 to 39 with COVID-19, enrolled during active disease. In DNA, the CDR3 is TGTGCCAGCAGCGTCGGACTAGCGGGAGGACCCCAAGAGACCCAGTACTTC. It encodes CASSVGLAGGPQETQYF.